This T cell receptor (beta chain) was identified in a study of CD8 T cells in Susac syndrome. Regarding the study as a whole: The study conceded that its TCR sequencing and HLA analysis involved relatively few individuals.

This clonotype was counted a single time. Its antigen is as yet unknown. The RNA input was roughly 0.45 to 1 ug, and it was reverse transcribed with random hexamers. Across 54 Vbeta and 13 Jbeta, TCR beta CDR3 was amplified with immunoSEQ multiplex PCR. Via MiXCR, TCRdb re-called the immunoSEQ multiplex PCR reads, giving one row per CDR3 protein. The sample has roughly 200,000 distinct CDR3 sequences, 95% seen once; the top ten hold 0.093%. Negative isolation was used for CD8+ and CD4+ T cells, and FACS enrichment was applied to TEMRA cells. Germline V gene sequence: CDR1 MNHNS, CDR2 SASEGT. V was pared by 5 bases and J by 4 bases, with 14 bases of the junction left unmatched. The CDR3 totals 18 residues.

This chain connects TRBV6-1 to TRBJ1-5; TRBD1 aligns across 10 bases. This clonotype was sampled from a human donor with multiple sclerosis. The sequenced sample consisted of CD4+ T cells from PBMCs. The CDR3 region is CASSPLGTGVLLNQPQHF. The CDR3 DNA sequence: TGTGCCAGCAGTCCCCTCGGGACAGGGGTTTTGTTAAATCAGCCCCAGCATTTT.